These 30 T cell receptor beta chains originate from one sample sequenced in a study of control samples from healthy donors and cancer patients. Measured with immunoSEQ multiplex PCR; TCRdb has only the in-frame clones, and not every one. The sample records about 140,000 clones, around 90% being singletons. The sample taken for sequencing was blood. The source of these receptors is a man aged 18 to 35 in good health.

This rearrangement joins TRBV7-2 to TRBJ2-4; the D gene is possibly TRBD1 (7 bases). This CDR3 spans 16 amino acids. Germline CDR1 is SGHTA and CDR2 is FQGNSA. V was pared by 1 base and J by 13 bases, with 23 bases between. CDR3 coding DNA: TGTGCCAGCAGCTTAGGCCCCTTCAGGGGGGCCGCGGGGCAGTACTTC. Its translation is CASSLGPFRGAAGQYF. Variable domain in full (rest from reference TRBV7-2 and TRBJ2-4): GAGVSQSPSNKVTEKGKDVELRCDPISGHTALYWYRQSLGQGLEFLIYFQGNSAPDKSGLPSDRFSAERTGGSVSTLTIQRTQQEDSAVYLCASSLGPFRGAAGQYFGAGTRLSVL.

The chain employs TRBV16 and TRBJ1-1; a possible D gene is TRBD1 (5 bases). CDR3 length: 13 residues. The germline gives CDR1 KGHSY, CDR2 FQNENV. Deletions cut 4 bases from V and 3 bases from J, with 9 bases between. Written as DNA, the CDR3 is TGTGCCAGCAGCCCCCGGGGGGACACTGAAGCTTTCTTT. It yields the protein CASSPRGDTEAFF.

A few counts support this clone. V gene TRBV21-1 combines with J gene TRBJ2-5; TRBD2 reflects the table's D call only, with no check against the DNA. TRBV21-1 is deemed a pseudogene. The CDR3 has 16 amino acids. The CDR3 nucleotides read TGTGCCAGCAGCAATATCCGGGGGGAAAGAGGAGAGACCCAGTACTTC. It codes for CASSNIRGERGETQYF.

The chain recombines TRBV4-3 with TRBJ2-2; unclear D gene. V gave up 1 base and J gave up 2 bases, with 8 bases separating them. The CDR3 spans 15 residues. CDR1 is LGHNA, CDR2 YSLEER, per germline. The CDR3 DNA reads as TGCGCCAGCAGCCAAGCCGCACTTAACACCGGGGAGCTGTTTTTT. Its protein product is CASSQAALNTGELFF.

The rearrangement uses TRBV24-1 and TRBJ2-3; 13 bases match TRBD2. This CDR3 has 18 amino acids. Per the germline V gene, CDR1 is KGHDR and CDR2 is SFDVKD. V lost 4 bases and J lost 5; bases outside the gene matches: 11. CDR3 loop: CATSDNPTLAGGGDTQYF. DNA of the CDR3: TGTGCCACCAGTGACAACCCCACACTAGCGGGGGGGGGAGATACGCAGTATTTT.

V and J are TRBV2 and TRBJ2-1, with 7 bases fitting TRBD2. CDR1 is SNHLY and CDR2 is FYNNEI in the germline V gene. With 4 bases clipped from V and 3 bases from J, the junction kept 6 bases outside the gene matches. There are 15 residues in the CDR3. Here the CDR3 DNA reads TGTGCCAGCAGTGTGGGGCAGCGGGGCTACAATGAGCAGTTCTTC. It is translated as CASSVGQRGYNEQFF. The full variable domain, in which reference TRBV2 and TRBJ2-1 provide the parts outside the CDR3, is EPEVTQTPSHQVTQMGQEVILRCVPISNHLYFYWYRQILGQKVEFLVSFYNNEISEKSEIFDDQFSVERPDGSNFTLKIRSTKLEDSAMYFCASSVGQRGYNEQFFGPGTRLTVL.

V and J are TRBV4-1 and TRBJ1-1; D might be TRBD1 (6 bases). The CDR3 contains 15 residues. Looked up from germline, CDR1 is MGHRA and CDR2 is YSYEKL. V was shortened by 4 bases and J by 3 bases, with 15 bases between the two germline ends. CDR3 sequence: CASSRTGQKHTEAFF. The CDR3, as DNA: TGCGCCAGCAGCCGGACCGGACAGAAACACACTGAAGCTTTCTTT.

The chain joins TRBV3-1 (or the pseudogene TRBV3-2) to TRBJ2-7; the match to TRBD2 covers 7 bases. V gave up 1 base and J gave up 6 bases; unmatched junction bases: 15. Germline V gene lookup returns CDR1 LGHDT and CDR2 YNNKEL (reference sequence). The CDR3 loop spans 17 amino acids. CDR3 DNA: TGTGCCAGCAGCCAAGGCGGGGGTTTTTACGGTTCAGGCGAGCAGTACTTC. Amino acids: CASSQGGGFYGSGEQYF.

The chain carries TRBV12-5 and TRBJ1-5, with TRBD1 matching 8 bases. Germline V lookup: CDR1 LGHNT, CDR2 FRNRAP. This CDR3 spans 18 amino acids. V lost 4 bases, J lost 1 base, and 12 bases stayed unmatched. As DNA, the CDR3 is TGTGCTAGTGGTTCGATCGACAGGGGACTCCTCAGCAATCAGCCCCAGCATTTT. Its protein is CASGSIDRGLLSNQPQHF.

CDR3 DNA: TGCACCAGCAGCCAAGACAGGGGAACTGAAGCTTTCTTT. Its protein is CTSSQDRGTEAFF. The chain links TRBV1 to TRBJ1-1; TRBD1 is taken as the D call from the table, unchecked against the DNA. TRBV1 is designated a pseudogene. This CDR3 spans 13 amino acids.

The chain has TRBV5-8 and TRBJ1-5; the D is unclear. The V and J ends lost 3 bases and 0 bases respectively, with 10 bases between them. Germline CDR1 SGHTS, CDR2 YDEGEE. The CDR3 length is 15 residues. The CDR3 sequence: CASSSTDYSNQPQHF. The CDR3 nucleotides read TGTGCCAGCAGCTCGACCGACTATAGCAATCAGCCCCAGCATTTT.

V usage is TRBV5-4 and J usage is TRBJ2-3; TRBD2 matches at 7 bases. This CDR3 comprises 16 residues. Germline CDR1 SGHNT, CDR2 YYREEE (reference sequence). The V and J ends lost 0 bases and 2 bases, in that order; junction bases with no gene match: 6. CDR3: CASSLVGGGVTDTQYF. CDR3 nucleotide sequence: TGTGCCAGCAGCTTGGTTGGGGGGGGAGTCACAGATACGCAGTATTTT.

The gene calls are TRBV6-1 and TRBJ1-5, with TRBD1 identical over 10 bases. In germline, CDR1 is MNHNS, CDR2 SASEGT. V trimming: 4 bases; J trimming: 0 bases; junction bases outside the gene matches: 6. The CDR3 loop spans 17 amino acids. Here the CDR3 reads CASSGGTGDHSNQPQHF. CDR3 DNA sequence: TGTGCCAGCAGTGGGGGGACAGGGGACCATAGCAATCAGCCCCAGCATTTT.

This clone was counted many times. The DNA of the CDR3 is TGCGCCAGCAGCTCCGGGACCATCACAGATACGCAGTATTTT. This gives the protein CASSSGTITDTQYF. The V call is TRBV5-1, the J call TRBJ2-3; either TRBD1 or TRBD2 may fit D (5 bases each). Trimming took 3 bases from V and 2 from J, leaving 10 bases between them. Germline CDR1 is SGHRS and CDR2 is YFSETQ. This CDR3 region has 14 residues.

V usage is TRBV19 and J usage is TRBJ1-1, with 8 nucleotides matching TRBD1. V trimming: 6 bases; J trimming: 4 bases; junction bases outside the gene matches: 7. The CDR3 loop spans 14 amino acids. CDR1 LNHDA and CDR2 SQIVND come from the germline V gene (reference sequence). The CDR3 here is CASSSDRVVTEAFF. CDR3 bases: TGTGCCAGTAGCTCGGACAGGGTGGTCACTGAAGCTTTCTTT.

The chain has TRBV19 and TRBJ2-5; a possible D gene is TRBD1 (5 bases). CDR1 LNHDA and CDR2 SQIVND come from the germline V gene (reference sequence). The CDR3 extends over 16 amino acids. The ends were cut back, 4 bases at V and 5 bases at J, with 20 bases in the middle. CDR3 loop: CASSTVYPQGWETQYF. The CDR3 DNA reads as TGTGCCAGTAGTACTGTTTACCCCCAGGGTTGGGAGACCCAGTACTTC.

The chain uses TRBV30 and TRBJ1-1, with 9 bases that match TRBD1. Germline V gene data show CDR1 as GTSNPN and CDR2 as SVGIG (reference sequence). V gave up 7 bases and J gave up 6 bases; unmatched junction bases: 15. This CDR3 region has 15 residues. In nucleotides, the CDR3 is TGTGCCTTCAAGCCCGGACAGGGGCTCTTGGCTGAAGCTTTCTTT. Its protein product is CAFKPGQGLLAEAFF.

V is TRBV27 and J is TRBJ2-5; 7 nucleotides agree with TRBD2. Germline V lookup: CDR1 MNHEY, CDR2 SMNVEV (reference sequence). The CDR3 has 15 amino acids. After removal of 5 bases from V and 9 bases from J, the junction contained 15 bases not matched to a gene. DNA for the CDR3: TGTGCCAGCAGTCCACCCCCGGGCCGCCGGGAGGCCCAGTACTTC. This codes for CASSPPPGRREAQYF.

The chain links TRBV12-3 or TRBV12-4 to TRBJ2-5, with D tentatively TRBD2 (5 bases). With 9 bases removed from V and 2 bases from J, the gap between germline ends came to 13 bases. CDR3 length: 13 amino acids. The CDR3 DNA is TGTGCCAGTACGAGGACTGGTCAAGAGACCCAGTACTTC. Protein sequence: CASTRTGQETQYF.

The chain carries TRBV5-4 and TRBJ1-1; D uncertain. CDR3 length: 14 residues. Germline-derived CDR1 and CDR2 are SGHNT and YYREEE (reference sequence). Trimming stripped 3 bases from V and 0 bases from J, with 9 bases between. In DNA form, the CDR3 reads TGTGCCAGCAGCTACGGACGGTTGAACACTGAAGCTTTCTTT. It codes for CASSYGRLNTEAFF.

The chain joins TRBV30 to TRBJ2-1, with a possible D match to TRBD1 (5 bases). Germline CDR1 is GTSNPN and CDR2 is SVGIG (reference sequence). V lost 5 bases and J 15 bases, leaving 17 bases between the germline ends. The CDR3 covers 11 residues. This CDR3 reads CAWGLQGDPFF. As DNA, the CDR3 is TGTGCCTGGGGGCTTCAGGGTGATCCGTTCTTC.

This chain joins TRBV3-1 (or the pseudogene TRBV3-2) and TRBJ1-2; D not resolved. Trimming took off 3 bases at V and 3 bases at J, with 5 bases between the two ends. Germline CDR1 and CDR2: LGHDT and YNNKEL (reference sequence). This CDR3 region has 12 residues. CDR3: CASSQGYYGYTF. The CDR3 nucleotides read TGTGCCAGCAGCCAGGGGTACTATGGCTACACCTTC.

This clone appeared a single time. This chain uses TRBV2 with TRBJ2-7; D not certain. Germline CDR1 and CDR2: SNHLY and FYNNEI. This CDR3 contains 14 residues. Between the trimmed V and J ends, which lost 7 bases and 1 base, there was a span of 14 bases. The CDR3: CASKYRGQSYEQYF. CDR3 nucleotide sequence: TGTGCCAGCAAATACCGCGGTCAGTCCTACGAGCAGTACTTC.

The chain recombines TRBV18 with TRBJ2-1, with D unclear. CDR1 is KGHSH, CDR2 LQKENI, per germline. The V end lost 3 bases, the J end lost 10 bases, and 13 bases lay between the germline ends. This CDR3 has 13 amino acids. The CDR3 sequence: CASSPNTGREQFF. CDR3 nucleotide sequence: TGTGCCAGCTCACCGAACACCGGGCGGGAGCAGTTCTTC.

V is TRBV20-1 and J is TRBJ2-3, with TRBD2 matching over 10 bases. This CDR3 has 15 residues. CDR1 and CDR2 (germline): DFQATT, SNEGSKA (reference sequence). J was trimmed by 5 bases and V by 3 bases; bases with no gene match: 8. The CDR3 reads CSASQRGGREDTQYF. DNA for the CDR3: TGCAGTGCTAGTCAGCGGGGGGGCCGCGAAGATACGCAGTATTTT.

V is TRBV7-3 and J is TRBJ1-3; D call uncertain. This CDR3 comprises 14 residues. V lost 5 bases, J lost 0 bases, and 8 bases lay in between. Germline V lookup: CDR1 SGHTA, CDR2 FQGTGA. Written as DNA, the CDR3 is TGTGCCAGCAGCCTTGATCCCTCTGGAAACACCATATATTTT. Protein product: CASSLDPSGNTIYF. Looking up the rest from reference TRBV7-3 and TRBJ1-3 gives the full variable domain: GAGVSQTPSNKVTEKGKYVELRCDPISGHTALYWYRQSLGQGPEFLIYFQGTGAADDSGLPNDRFFAVRPEGSVSTLKIQRTERGDSAVYLCASSLDPSGNTIYFGEGSWLTVV.

The chain combines TRBV7-8 with TRBJ2-2; 9 bases are a match to TRBD2. This CDR3 spans 16 amino acids. The germline gives CDR1 SGHVS, CDR2 FQNEAQ. The J segment lost 7 bases and the V segment lost 2 bases, leaving 8 bases of the junction unmatched. CDR3 loop: CASSLYAGGPIGELFF. In DNA form, the CDR3 reads TGTGCCAGCAGCTTATATGCGGGGGGGCCGATCGGGGAGCTGTTTTTT.

J is TRBJ2-3 and V is TRBV7-2; D is perhaps TRBD2 (5 bases). Germline V gene data show CDR1 as SGHTA and CDR2 as FQGNSA. This CDR3 is built from 15 residues. V was clipped by 2 bases and J by 1 base, with 10 bases between them. CDR3 DNA: TGTGCCAGCAGCTTACGCCTAGCCCGCACAGATACGCAGTATTTT. Translation gives CASSLRLARTDTQYF. The complete variable domain, with remaining parts taken from reference TRBV7-2 and TRBJ2-3, reads GAGVSQSPSNKVTEKGKDVELRCDPISGHTALYWYRQSLGQGLEFLIYFQGNSAPDKSGLPSDRFSAERTGGSVSTLTIQRTQQEDSAVYLCASSLRLARTDTQYFGPGTRLTVL.

The chain joins TRBV27 to TRBJ2-3; 7 bases agree with TRBD1. The CDR3 length is 13 residues. The junction had 1 base not matched to a gene; V was cut back by 6 bases and J by 1 base. CDR1 and CDR2 from the germline V gene are MNHEY and SMNVEV (reference sequence). The CDR3 coding sequence is TGTGCCAGCAGGGGGACAGGCACAGATACGCAGTATTTT. Residues: CASRGTGTDTQYF.

J is TRBJ1-1 and V is TRBV28, with a possible D match to TRBD1 (6 bases). The CDR3 length is 14 residues. V lost 8 bases and J 0 bases, leaving 13 bases between the germline ends. Germline V CDR1 and CDR2: MDHEN, SYDVKM. The CDR3 DNA reads TGTGCCAGCCGCGGGGGCCACTTGAACACTGAAGCTTTCTTT. It translates to CASRGGHLNTEAFF.